This record looks at one T cell receptor beta chain sequence and its context. Its antigen has not been determined. No much larger clonotype is one base removed from it; base qualities were not supplied. The CDR3 contains 14 residues, cysteine and phenylalanine counted. Solely the CDR3 DNA is kept, with 42 bases framed from the first base. Trimming costs V 4 bases and J 11 bases, and their ends lie 16 bases apart. Sequences SGDLS (CDR1) and YYNGEE (CDR2) are obtained from the germline V gene. This sample is drawn from a study of T cell responses to AZD1222 COVID-19 vaccine (dated by TCRdb to about 2021). Looking at the study overall: A total of over 230 trial participants underwent TCR sequencing, of whom 207 received two doses of AZD1222 and about 25 received two doses of the MenACWY control vaccine. Trial participants were enrolled by age into subgroups of 18-55, 56-69 and 70-plus years, and 148, 28 and 57 TCR-sequenced participants, respectively, were included in these subgroups. Findings and caveats that apply to the study as a whole: Only six or seven AZD1222 recipients were SARS-CoV-2 seropositive at baseline, limiting conclusions about previously exposed vaccinees. CD4 TCRs associated with the vaccine covered the entire spike protein, and the dominant responses were in regions 160-218 and 743-854. In the small 56-69-year group, the increase in depth fell short of significance, most likely because of low power. Reportedly, almost half of the unique spike-specific TCRs recognized epitopes lying outside the regions that are mutated in the B.1.351 and B.1.1.7 variants. Spike-specific TCR breadth and depth rose significantly after two AZD1222 doses compared with day 0 and with MenACWY recipients. Most participants were white British and females outnumbered males, and the authors suggested that clonal diversity may have been underestimated. Because no samples from the day 14 peak response were available, repertoires could be characterized only after the peak T cell response.

In light of the paper, this sample's time point label describes: baseline before first vaccination. Taken with the paper, the label for treatment or condition translates to: meningococcal conjugate vaccine given as trial control. Vaccinee samples came from UK trials COV001 and COV002, including a single-blind randomized controlled phase 2/3 trial of AZD1222 (ChAdOx1 nCoV-19) in healthy adults. For TCRbeta chain sequencing, PBMC samples from trial participants were taken at day 0 and at day 28 after the second dose. The CDR3 regions of human TCRbeta chains were analyzed by immunosequencing. The paper's processing steps were these. Repertoire TCRs were checked for matches against a reference library of SARS-CoV-2-specific TCRs that had been generated using the MIRA antigen-specificity platform. Breadth was defined as the fraction of unique TCRs that were SARS-CoV-2-associated. Depth was defined as the fraction of total T cells that were SARS-CoV-2-associated. Each spike-specific TCR was assigned to its reactive spike region and to a CD4 or CD8 class using the MIRA data. Log10-transformed breadth and depth values were compared by one-way ANOVA with Sidak's multiple comparisons tests. The table comes from immuneACCESS by way of TCRdb, which keeps in-frame sequences with V and J called. Part of the clones is missing from these tables; in studies checked, under half for an unresolved V gene and the rest for unknown reasons. That table is the source of V, J and clone size, and D and trimming were worked out from the DNA. Across this sample there are roughly 85,000 clones, with approximately 88% seen only once. Together, the top ten hold about 5% of the sample.

The receptor chain draws on TRBV9 and TRBJ1-6; the D gene cannot be named for sure. This clonotype was sampled from an adult in good health. This material consisted of peripheral blood, taken on day 0 of MenACWY control vaccination. The sequence in DNA is TGTGCCAGCAGCCCCCGGCGAATCGCGGCACCCCTCCACTTT. Translated, this gives CASSPRRIAAPLHF. Reference TRBV9 and TRBJ1-6 genes cover what lies past the CDR3, so the full variable domain is DSGVTQTPKHLITATGQRVTLRCSPRSGDLSVYWYQQSLDQGLQFLIQYYNGEERAKGNILERFSAQQFPDLHSELNLSSLELGDSALYFCASSPRRIAAPLHFGNGTRLTVT.